This paragraph covers one TCR beta chain sequence. Authors' data handling: From reference gene primer amplification, estimates of nucleated cell counts were derived. Clones were read by immunoSEQ multiplex PCR, and TCRdb kept only the in-frame ones, dropping some. D and trimming were read from the DNA, whereas the V and J calls and clone size are those reported in that table. In the table there are some 460,000 clones, roughly 85% of which are singletons. Individuals drawn from 24 US areas were about 18 to 100 years old. Which cohort a participant joined came from the clinical history participants gave. This sample is part of a study of blood T cell repertoires in COVID-19. Study as a whole: The analysed material was cDNA or gDNA that came from T cells, B-cell-depleted T cells, or PBMCs.

Trimming pared 6 bases from V and 8 bases from J, leaving 19 bases between. CDR3 length equals 14 residues. Germline V lookup: CDR1 MNHEY, CDR2 SVGAGI. Sequenced: PBMCs or T cells enriched from blood (not recorded which). The clonotype originates from a woman aged 18-35 years with acute COVID-19. The gene calls are TRBV6-5 and TRBJ1-1; D remains unclear. CDR3 protein: CASSRGQKGLEAFF. The CDR3 nucleotides read TGTGCCAGCAGCCGAGGGCAAAAAGGTTTGGAAGCTTTCTTT.